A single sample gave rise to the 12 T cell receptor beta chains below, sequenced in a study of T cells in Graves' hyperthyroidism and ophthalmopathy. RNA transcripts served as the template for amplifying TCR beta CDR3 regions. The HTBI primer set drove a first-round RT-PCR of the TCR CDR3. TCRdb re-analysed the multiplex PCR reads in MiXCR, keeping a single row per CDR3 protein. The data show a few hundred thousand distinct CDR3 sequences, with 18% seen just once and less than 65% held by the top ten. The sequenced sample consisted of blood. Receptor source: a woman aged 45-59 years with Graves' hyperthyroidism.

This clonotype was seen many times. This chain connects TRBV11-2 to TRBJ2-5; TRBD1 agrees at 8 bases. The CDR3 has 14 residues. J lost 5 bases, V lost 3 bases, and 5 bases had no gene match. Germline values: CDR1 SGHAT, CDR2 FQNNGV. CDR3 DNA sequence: TGTGCCAGCAGCTTGTCCAGGACAGGGGAGACCCAGTACTTC. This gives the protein CASSLSRTGETQYF.

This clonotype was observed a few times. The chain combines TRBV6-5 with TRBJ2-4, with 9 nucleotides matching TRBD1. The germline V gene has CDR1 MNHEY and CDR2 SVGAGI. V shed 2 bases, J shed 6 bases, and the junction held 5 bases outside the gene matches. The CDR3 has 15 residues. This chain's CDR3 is CASSYPTGGGNIQYF. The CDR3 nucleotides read TGTGCCAGCAGTTACCCAACAGGGGGCGGAAACATTCAGTACTTC.

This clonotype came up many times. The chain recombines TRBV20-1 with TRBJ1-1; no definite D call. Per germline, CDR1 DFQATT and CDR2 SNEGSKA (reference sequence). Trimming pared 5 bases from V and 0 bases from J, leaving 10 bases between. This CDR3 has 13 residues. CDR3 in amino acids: CSAPRGLNTEAFF. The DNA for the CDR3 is TGCAGTGCTCCCCGTGGGTTGAACACTGAAGCTTTCTTT.

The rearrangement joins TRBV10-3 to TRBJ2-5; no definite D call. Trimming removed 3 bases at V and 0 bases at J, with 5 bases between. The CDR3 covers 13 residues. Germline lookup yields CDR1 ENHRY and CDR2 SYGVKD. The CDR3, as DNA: TGTGCCATCAGTGAAAATTACCAAGAGACCCAGTACTTC. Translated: CAISENYQETQYF.

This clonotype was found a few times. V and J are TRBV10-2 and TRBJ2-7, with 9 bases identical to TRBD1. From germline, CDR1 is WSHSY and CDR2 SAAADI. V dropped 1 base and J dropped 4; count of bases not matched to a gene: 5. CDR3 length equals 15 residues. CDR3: CASSELGTGKYEQYV. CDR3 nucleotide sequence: TGCGCCAGCAGTGAGTTAGGGACAGGGAAATACGAGCAGTACGTC.

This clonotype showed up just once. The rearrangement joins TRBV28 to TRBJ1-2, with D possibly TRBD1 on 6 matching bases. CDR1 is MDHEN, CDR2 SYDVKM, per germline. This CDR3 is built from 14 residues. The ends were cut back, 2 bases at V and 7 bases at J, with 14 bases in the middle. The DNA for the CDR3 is TGTGCCAGCAGTTTACCTGGGCAGGGGCTTGGCTACACCTTC. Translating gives CASSLPGQGLGYTF.

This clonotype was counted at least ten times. CDR3 sequence reads: CASSQRPDRNYEQYF. CDR3 bases: TGCGCCAGCAGCCAACGACCGGACAGAAACTACGAGCAGTACTTC. This chain links TRBV5-1 with TRBJ2-7, with TRBD1 as a possible D gene (6 bases). The CDR3 loop spans 15 amino acids. V was shortened by 4 bases and J by 3 bases, with 17 bases between the two germline ends. Germline-derived CDR1 and CDR2 are SGHRS and YFSETQ.

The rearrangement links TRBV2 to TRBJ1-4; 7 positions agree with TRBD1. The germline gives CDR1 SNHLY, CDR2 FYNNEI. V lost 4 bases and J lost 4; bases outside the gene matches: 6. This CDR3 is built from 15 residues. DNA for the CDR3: TGTGCCAGCAGTGCCAGGACAGGACTTAATGAAAAACTGTTTTTT. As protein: CASSARTGLNEKLFF.

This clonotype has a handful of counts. The CDR3 nucleotides are TGTGCCAGCAGTTTGACAGGGTTCGGAACCTACGAGCAGTACTTC. This codes for CASSLTGFGTYEQYF. V is TRBV27 and J is TRBJ2-7; 7 nucleotides agree with TRBD1. The germline gives CDR1 MNHEY, CDR2 SMNVEV (reference sequence). The CDR3 extends over 15 amino acids. V lost 3 bases to trimming and J lost 2 bases; unmatched junction nucleotides: 7.

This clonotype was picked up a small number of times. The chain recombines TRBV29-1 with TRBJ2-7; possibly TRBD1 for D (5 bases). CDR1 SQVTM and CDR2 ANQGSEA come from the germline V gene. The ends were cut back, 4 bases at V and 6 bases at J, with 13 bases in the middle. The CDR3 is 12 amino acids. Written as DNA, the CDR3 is TGCAGCGTTGTCGTCGACAGACCCGAGCAGTACTTC. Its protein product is CSVVVDRPEQYF.

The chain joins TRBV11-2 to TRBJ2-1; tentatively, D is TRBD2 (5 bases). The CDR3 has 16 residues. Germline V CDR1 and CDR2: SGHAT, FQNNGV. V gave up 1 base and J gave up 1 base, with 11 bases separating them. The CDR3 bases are TGTGCCAGCAGCTTAGGCGGCGGGCCGTCCTACAATGAGCAGTTCTTC. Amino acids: CASSLGGGPSYNEQFF.

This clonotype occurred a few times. CDR3 DNA sequence: TGTGCCAGCAGCTTTGAATTTGGACTAGCGGGTAGCACAGATACGCAGTATTTT. It is translated as CASSFEFGLAGSTDTQYF. This chain connects TRBV7-2 to TRBJ2-3; 11 bases are shared with TRBD2. With V trimmed by 3 bases and J by 0 bases, 8 bases remained unmatched. This CDR3 spans 18 amino acids. Per germline, CDR1 SGHTA and CDR2 FQGNSA.